This T cell receptor beta chain was sequenced in a study of shared clonotypes between healthy human individuals. Sequencing used immunoSEQ multiplex PCR; TCRdb keeps in-frame clones, though not all of them. This table has about 960,000 clones, approximately 80% appearing once. About this clone itself: The antigen is not known.

Study results and caveats: In several donors, around 5% of naive CD4 clonotypes appeared in common. Clonotype sharing among donors was expected to depend on sequencing depth.

This CDR3 region has 15 residues. Germline V gene sequence: CDR1 SEHNR, CDR2 FQNEAQ (reference sequence). The ends lost 2 bases at V and 8 bases at J; junction bases unmatched: 8. The V call is TRBV7-9, the J call TRBJ2-1; 8 nucleotides agree with TRBD2. Sequenced material: memory CD4+ T cells sorted from blood. Subset defined: CD45RA-negative fraction. The clonotype comes from a man between 18 and 35 years old in good health. The CDR3: CASSLRPAGEDEQFF. The CDR3, as DNA: TGTGCCAGCAGCTTAAGGCCAGCGGGGGAGGATGAGCAGTTCTTC.